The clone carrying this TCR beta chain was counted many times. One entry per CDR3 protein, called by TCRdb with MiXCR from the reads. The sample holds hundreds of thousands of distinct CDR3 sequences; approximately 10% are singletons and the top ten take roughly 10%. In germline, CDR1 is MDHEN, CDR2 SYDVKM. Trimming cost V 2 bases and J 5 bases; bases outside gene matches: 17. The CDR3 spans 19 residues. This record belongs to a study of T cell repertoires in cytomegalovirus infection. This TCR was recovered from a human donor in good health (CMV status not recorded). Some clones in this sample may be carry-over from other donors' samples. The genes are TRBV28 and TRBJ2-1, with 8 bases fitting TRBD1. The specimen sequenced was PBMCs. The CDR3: CASSLGAGGAWTGHNEQFF. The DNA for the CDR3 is TGTGCCAGCAGTTTAGGAGCAGGGGGCGCGTGGACGGGTCACAATGAGCAGTTCTTC. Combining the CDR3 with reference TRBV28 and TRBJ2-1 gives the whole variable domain DVKVTQSSRYLVKRTGEKVFLECVQDMDHENMFWYRQDPGLGLRLIYFSYDVKMKEKGDIPEGYSVSREKKERFSLILESASTNQTSMYLCASSLGAGGAWTGHNEQFFGPGTRLTVL.